The 5 T cell receptor beta chains below come from one sample, sequenced in a study of T cell changes during pregnancy in multiple sclerosis (dated by TCRdb to between 2018 and 2020). Library creation used the immunoSEQ multiplex PCR assay. Held by TCRdb, this immuneACCESS table contains in-frame sequences only and omits some clones. Under half of the omission traces to an unresolved V gene where checked; the cause of the rest is unknown. For this sample the table gives approximately 100,000 clones, of which around 93% were detected only once. The ten largest clones take up approximately 0.97% of the sample. This sample comprised peripheral blood, obtained before pregnancy. The receptors were sampled from a female donor with multiple sclerosis, enrolled in a pregnancy study.

The V gene is TRBV5-4, the J gene TRBJ2-7; 9 bases map to TRBD2. Trimming cost V 0 bases and J 6 bases; bases outside gene matches: 10. Germline CDR1 and CDR2: SGHNT and YYREEE (reference sequence). CDR3 length equals 16 residues. The CDR3 loop reads CASSLAAGGLTGEQYF. The CDR3 DNA follows: TGTGCCAGCAGCTTGGCAGCGGGAGGCCTGACGGGCGAGCAGTACTTC.

The chain couples TRBV19 to TRBJ1-1; the D is unclear. This CDR3 has 13 residues. V was shortened by 5 bases and J by 1 base, with 8 bases between the two germline ends. CDR1 is LNHDA and CDR2 is SQIVND in the germline V gene (reference sequence). In nucleotides, the CDR3 is TGTGCCAGTAGTCCAACACCGAACACTGAAGCTTTCTTT. It translates to CASSPTPNTEAFF. Variable domain in full (rest from reference TRBV19 and TRBJ1-1): DGGITQSPKYLFRKEGQNVTLSCEQNLNHDAMYWYRQDPGQGLRLIYYSQIVNDFQKGDIAEGYSVSREKKESFPLTVTSAQKNPTAFYLCASSPTPNTEAFFGQGTRLTVV.

The chain uses TRBV25-1 and TRBJ1-4; TRBD1 aligns across 7 bases. The V gene end was trimmed by 3 bases and the J gene end by 3 bases; junction bases not matched to a gene: 4. CDR3 length: 15 amino acids. The germline CDR1 and CDR2 sequences are MGHDK and SYGVNS. The chain's CDR3 is CASSEFTGANEKLFF. The CDR3 DNA reads TGTGCCAGCAGTGAGTTTACAGGGGCTAATGAAAAACTGTTTTTT.

The J gene is TRBJ2-7, the V gene TRBV10-3, with 8 bases aligning to TRBD1. This CDR3 comprises 12 residues. Trimming at V came to 7 bases and at J to 6 bases, leaving 5 bases not matched to a gene. From germline, CDR1 is ENHRY and CDR2 SYGVKD. The CDR3 nucleotides are TGTGCCATCAATCCAGGGGGCTCCGAGCAGTACTTC. It yields the protein CAINPGGSEQYF.

This chain joins TRBV6-1 and TRBJ2-7; TRBD1 agrees at 12 bases. The V segment lost 7 bases and the J segment 5 bases; nucleotides outside the gene matches: 6. Germline assignment: CDR1 MNHNS and CDR2 SASEGT. This CDR3 region has 14 residues. CDR3 protein: CASKPGTGGNEQYF. The CDR3 region has the DNA TGTGCCAGCAAGCCCGGGACAGGGGGCAACGAGCAGTACTTC.